This T cell receptor beta chain derives from a study of T cell clones after liver transplantation. In the study overall: Graft-donor-reactive sequences were compared with third-party-reactive TCRbeta sequences from pre-transplant mixed lymphocyte reactions.

General study points: Graft donor-reactive T cells possibly entered the graft instead of undergoing deletion.

Trimming removed 6 bases from V and 2 bases from J, with 8 bases in between. Germline loops: CDR1 WSHSY, CDR2 SAAADI. The CDR3 runs 12 residues. Produced via immunoSEQ multiplex PCR; TCRdb's table is partial and in-frame only. The sample contains fewer than 9,500 clones, about 72% of which appear only once. On this clone: Its target is unknown.

The rearrangement links TRBV10-2 to TRBJ2-7; D call uncertain. Sequencing used CD8+ T cells from blood, obtained at the 22-month timepoint. This sequence was found in a human patient who received a liver transplant. Some T cells may arise from the graft donor. The CDR3 reads CASSSLPYEQYF. The CDR3, as DNA: TGCGCCAGCAGCTCTCTTCCCTACGAGCAGTACTTC.